The clone carrying this TCR beta chain was seen a handful of times. Its matching antigen is unknown. These data are taken from a study of T-cell memory formation after mild COVID-19. For the study at large: Largely donor-specific TCR clusters were found. Study outcomes and limitations: Clones shrinking from day 15 to 85 showed even CD4/CD8 mixes; later expanders tilted CD4+. Pre-infection memory already had some responding clones, implying cross-reactive memory joined.

MiXCR, applied by TCRdb to the 5' RACE reads, yields one record per CDR3 protein. Altogether 450,000 to 650,000 distinct CDR3 sequences are present, 20% being singletons, with the ten largest covering under 15%. V was cut by 8 bases and J by 7 bases, with 15 bases left in between. This CDR3 contains 12 residues. The sequencing input was PBMCs or a T cell subset sorted from them (not recorded which). This rearrangement joins TRBV12-3 or TRBV12-4 to TRBJ2-7; D gene uncertain. The clonotype was recovered from an adult woman who had mild COVID-19 (a few samples of this study predate the infection). Cell type and time point are not known. The CDR3 bases are TGTGCCAGCTTCCCCGGTTCCGGGGAGCAGTACTTC. It translates to CASFPGSGEQYF.